These T cell receptor beta chains were read from a single sample in a study of T cells in Graves' hyperthyroidism and ophthalmopathy. Via MiXCR, TCRdb re-called the multiplex PCR reads, giving one row per CDR3 protein. The table has 400,000 to 550,000 distinct CDR3 sequences, roughly 25% seen once. Specimen: blood. These receptors all come from a woman aged 25 to 45 with Graves' ophthalmopathy. The CDR3 runs from the conserved cysteine through the conserved F or W. A D gene is named only where the DNA matches it firmly. The size entry is marked missing in some rows and otherwise reads once, few, many or a size class.

V	size	D	J	CDR3	DNA
TRBV28	few	TRBD1	TRBJ1-2	CASMNRGYGYTF	TGTGCCAGCATGAACAGGGGCTATGGCTACACCTTC
TRBV28	-	TRBD1	TRBJ1-1	CASRGGTVPTEAFF	TGTGCCAGCCGAGGAGGGACAGTGCCCACTGAAGCTTTCTTT
TRBV6-2/TRBV6-3	-	TRBD1	TRBJ2-5	CASSQVAGTGSQETQYF	TGTGCCAGCAGCCAAGTGGCCGGGACAGGGAGTCAAGAGACCCAGTACTTC
TRBV10-3	many	-	TRBJ2-2	CAISERGPNTGELFF	TGTGCCATCAGTGAGCGGGGCCCGAACACCGGGGAGCTGTTTTTT
TRBV5-1	many	TRBD1	TRBJ1-1	CASSLSRGTGDTEAFF	TGCGCCAGCAGCTTGAGTAGAGGGACAGGGGACACTGAAGCTTTCTTT
TRBV12-3/TRBV12-4	few	-	TRBJ1-2	CASSLSGASYTF	TGTGCCAGCAGTTTATCGGGGGCCTCCTACACCTTC
TRBV12-3/TRBV12-4	-	-	TRBJ2-7	CASKVGPKQYF	TGTGCCAGCAAAGTGGGGCCGAAGCAGTACTTC
TRBV6-2/TRBV6-3	few	TRBD1	TRBJ1-2	CASRDLGQGHSGYTF	TGTGCCAGCAGAGACCTAGGACAGGGACACTCTGGCTACACCTTC
TRBV6-1	-	TRBD1	TRBJ2-5	CASSEDRGKTQYF	TGTGCCAGCAGTGAAGACAGGGGAAAGACCCAGTACTTC
TRBV6-2/TRBV6-3	-	-	TRBJ2-5	CASRGTGETQYF	TGTGCCAGCAGAGGAACGGGAGAGACCCAGTACTTC
TRBV2	many	-	TRBJ1-5	CASTWGLNQPQHF	TGTGCCAGCACGTGGGGCCTCAATCAGCCCCAGCATTTT
TRBV6-4	-	-	TRBJ2-7	CATAWTETYEQYF	TGTGCCACCGCTTGGACAGAGACCTACGAGCAGTACTTC
TRBV28	many	TRBD1	TRBJ2-7	CASSLRTGDEQYF	TGTGCCAGCAGTTTACGGACAGGGGACGAGCAGTACTTC
TRBV7-9	-	-	TRBJ2-3	CASSLVRAADTQYF	TGTGCCAGCAGCTTAGTCCGGGCCGCAGATACGCAGTATTTT
TRBV28	-	TRBD2	TRBJ2-7	CASSFPTSGTYEQYF	TGTGCCAGCAGTTTCCCGACTAGCGGGACCTACGAGCAGTACTTC
TRBV20-1	many	TRBD1	TRBJ2-7	CSASGGTGADEQYF	TGCAGTGCGAGCGGAGGTACAGGGGCCGACGAGCAGTACTTC
TRBV29-1	many	-	TRBJ2-7	CSVEGKTPYEQYF	TGCAGCGTTGAGGGAAAGACGCCCTACGAGCAGTACTTC
TRBV27	many	TRBD1	TRBJ2-7	CASKPTTGERGYEQYF	TGTGCCAGCAAACCCACTACAGGGGAACGGGGCTACGAGCAGTACTTC
TRBV2	-	-	TRBJ2-2	CASIQMGFGELFF	TGTGCCAGCATCCAAATGGGTTTTGGGGAGCTGTTTTTT
TRBV7-9	few	TRBD1	TRBJ2-7	CASSLWTGDSYEQYF	TGTGCCAGCAGCCTCTGGACAGGAGATTCCTACGAGCAGTACTTC
TRBV6-2/TRBV6-3	-	-	TRBJ1-1	CASSSPRDLSEAFF	TGTGCCAGCAGCTCTCCCCGGGACCTCTCTGAAGCTTTCTTT
TRBV6-1	-	-	TRBJ2-7	CAITRGEAYEQYF	TGTGCCATTACTAGAGGGGAAGCTTACGAGCAGTACTTC
TRBV28	many	-	TRBJ1-2	CASSFGTLVGGYTF	TGTGCCAGCAGTTTCGGGACGCTAGTGGGGGGCTACACCTTC
TRBV28	-	-	TRBJ2-5	CASSLSSADVWTQYF	TGTGCCAGCAGTTTGTCTAGCGCCGACGTTTGGACCCAGTACTTC
TRBV4-1	-	-	TRBJ2-2	CASSDGGRGNTGELFF	TGCGCCAGCAGCGACGGTGGACGGGGGAACACCGGGGAGCTGTTTTTT
TRBV12-3/TRBV12-4	-	-	TRBJ1-2	CASVGLNNYGYTF	TGTGCCAGTGTGGGACTGAATAACTATGGCTACACCTTC
TRBV30	-	-	TRBJ2-5	CAWRTGSRQETQYF	TGTGCCTGGAGAACAGGGTCCCGCCAAGAGACCCAGTACTTC